Below, one TCR beta chain is given with its context. V lost 1 base and J lost 3; bases outside the gene matches: 6. The V gene's germline CDR1 is SGHTA and CDR2 FQGNSA. The CDR3 consists of 17 residues. This sample was taken from a study of cytomegalovirus exposure and HLA in healthy donors. Primers: 60 Vbeta forward and 13 Jbeta reverse. TCRdb's copy holds only in-frame clones and misses some; the assay was immunoSEQ multiplex PCR. The data contain some 180,000 clones, around 83% of them seen just once; the ten biggest clones take up approximately 2.5%. The sequencing sample was made of PBMCs. This chain uses TRBV7-2 with TRBJ2-3; 11 nucleotides agree with TRBD2. The sequence was obtained from a man aged 25 to 40 in good health and CMV-seropositive. The CDR3 DNA reads as TGTGCCAGCAGCTTAGGAAGCCTAGCGGGGGGTACAGATACGCAGTATTTT. Amino acid sequence: CASSLGSLAGGTDTQYF. Supplemented by reference TRBV7-2 and TRBJ2-3, the full variable domain reads GAGVSQSPSNKVTEKGKDVELRCDPISGHTALYWYRQSLGQGLEFLIYFQGNSAPDKSGLPSDRFSAERTGGSVSTLTIQRTQQEDSAVYLCASSLGSLAGGTDTQYFGPGTRLTVL.